Sequencing of this T cell receptor (beta chain) was carried out in a study of cytomegalovirus exposure and HLA in healthy donors. General study results and limits: Sequencing depth roughly uniform across donors was assumed in presence/absence analyses. Later analysis showed TCR association rates varying by HLA locus, highest for DRB1 and lowest for HLA-C.

For this clone: Its matching antigen is unknown.

CDR1 and CDR2 (germline): SGHRS, YFSETQ. CDR3 length: 16 amino acids. The trim removed 5 bases at V and 7 bases at J, leaving 11 bases unmatched. Unrecorded immune exposure was likely among donors, who were nominally healthy when sampled. The PCR employed 60 Vbeta primers together with 13 Jbeta primers. Using immunoSEQ multiplex PCR, the repertoire was profiled, and TCRdb retains in-frame clones only, with some absent. Seen here are 150,000 to 200,000 clones, 75% to 85% observed once, and the top ten hold 7.4%. The TCR sequence derives from a male donor in good health and CMV-seropositive. Sequenced: PBMCs. The V call is TRBV5-1, the J call TRBJ2-1, with TRBD2 matching 11 bases. CDR3 in amino acids: CASRHALAGVGNEQFF. The CDR3 DNA reads as TGCGCCAGCAGGCACGCACTAGCGGGGGTAGGGAATGAGCAGTTCTTC.